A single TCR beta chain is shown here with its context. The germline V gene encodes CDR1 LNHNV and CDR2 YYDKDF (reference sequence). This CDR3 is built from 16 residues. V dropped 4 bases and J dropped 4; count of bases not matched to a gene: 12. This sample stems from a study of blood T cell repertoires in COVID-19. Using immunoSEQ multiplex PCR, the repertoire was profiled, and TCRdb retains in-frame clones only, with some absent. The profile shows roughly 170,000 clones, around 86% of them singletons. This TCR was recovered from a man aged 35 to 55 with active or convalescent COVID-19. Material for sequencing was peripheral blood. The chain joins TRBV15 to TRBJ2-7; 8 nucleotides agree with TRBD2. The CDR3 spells CATSKNIRGGGYEQYF. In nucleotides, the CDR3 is TGTGCCACCAGCAAAAACATTCGGGGGGGCGGGTACGAGCAGTACTTC.